These 14 T cell receptor beta chains were sequenced from one sample in a study of vaccination and CD4 T cells after COVID-19. The treatment here: roughly 10-day PBMC culture with coronavirus spike peptide pools or control peptides (ViraFEST assay). These TCRs' antigens remain unknown. Sequencing of the DNA from cultured CD4+ T cells was carried out with the Oncomine TCR Beta short-read assay. One entry per CDR3 protein, called by TCRdb with MiXCR from the PCR reads. There are more than 15,000 distinct CDR3 sequences in the sample; about 45% occur only once, and around 13% lies in the top ten. The sequenced material came from CD4+ T cells from blood, cultured in vitro. These receptors originate from a human donor who had recovered from COVID-19.

This clonotype was seen a single time. The rearrangement links TRBV7-2 to TRBJ1-4, with unresolved D. The germline V gene has CDR1 SGHTA and CDR2 FQGNSA. CDR3 length: 16 residues. V lost 4 bases, J lost 0 bases, and 12 bases lay in between. The CDR3 here is CASSSQAVSTNEKLFF. For the CDR3, the DNA is TGTGCCAGCAGCTCCCAGGCGGTCTCAACTAATGAAAAACTGTTTTTT. Full variable domain (remainder filled in from reference TRBV7-2 and TRBJ1-4): GAGVSQSPSNKVTEKGKDVELRCDPISGHTALYWYRQSLGQGLEFLIYFQGNSAPDKSGLPSDRFSAERTGGSVSTLTIQRTQQEDSAVYLCASSSQAVSTNEKLFFGSGTQLSVL.

The V call is TRBV12-3 or TRBV12-4, the J call TRBJ2-1, with D unresolved. The CDR3 runs to 17 residues. Trimming cost V 2 bases and J 7 bases, with 21 bases left between them. CDR3 nucleotide sequence: TGTGCCAGCAGTTTATCGCCCGACCGGACCATCTGGAATGAGCAGTTCTTC. This encodes CASSLSPDRTIWNEQFF.

This clonotype came up a few times. The genes are TRBV20-1 and TRBJ2-3; 12 bases are a match to TRBD2. The J segment lost 4 bases and the V segment lost 8 bases, leaving 7 bases of the junction unmatched. The germline CDR1 and CDR2 sequences are DFQATT and SNEGSKA (reference sequence). The CDR3 covers 14 residues. This chain's CDR3 is CSTKGLAGSDTQYF. The CDR3 DNA sequence: TGCAGTACAAAGGGACTAGCGGGTTCAGATACGCAGTATTTT.

The gene calls are TRBV6-5 and TRBJ2-2, with a weak D call TRBD2 (5 bases). The V gene lost 1 base and the J gene lost 7 bases, with 13 bases spanning the gap. The germline V gene encodes CDR1 MNHEY and CDR2 SVGAGI. There are 15 residues in the CDR3. The CDR3: CASSYYTGIGGELFF. The CDR3 DNA reads TGTGCCAGCAGTTACTACACGGGAATCGGCGGGGAGCTGTTTTTT.

The chain joins TRBV12-3 or TRBV12-4 to TRBJ2-7, with TRBD1 matching over 8 bases. Trimming at V came to 3 bases and at J to 7 bases, leaving 8 bases not matched to a gene. CDR3 size: 14 residues. The CDR3 spells CASSFFQGAREQYF. The CDR3, as DNA: TGTGCCAGCAGTTTCTTTCAGGGGGCAAGGGAGCAGTACTTC.

The gene calls are TRBV28 and TRBJ1-1; D uncertain. Germline CDR1 reads MDHEN; CDR2 reads SYDVKM. This CDR3 region has 12 residues. The V gene lost 8 bases and the J gene lost 6 bases, with 13 bases spanning the gap. In DNA form, the CDR3 reads TGTGCCAGCGGAATTGGCCTTGCTGAAGCTTTCTTT. Its protein product is CASGIGLAEAFF.

J is TRBJ1-2 and V is TRBV19; 7 nucleotides agree with TRBD1. The CDR3 consists of 12 residues. Germline trimming cut 0 bases from V and 10 bases from J; bases unmatched to any gene: 2. Germline V gene lookup returns CDR1 LNHDA and CDR2 SQIVND (reference sequence). The chain's CDR3 is CASSIDQGVYTF. CDR3 sequence (DNA): TGTGCCAGTAGTATAGATCAGGGGGTCTACACCTTC.

This clonotype was seen more than once but under ten times. The V and J genes are TRBV24-1 and TRBJ2-1, with D unresolved. Germline values: CDR1 KGHDR, CDR2 SFDVKD. This CDR3 comprises 13 residues. Trimming took off 3 bases at V and 8 bases at J, with 10 bases between the two ends. CDR3 residues: CATSDGVRDEQFF. The CDR3 DNA sequence: TGTGCCACCAGTGATGGGGTTAGGGATGAGCAGTTCTTC.

This chain connects TRBV7-3 to TRBJ2-1, with unresolved D. CDR3 size: 13 residues. CDR1 is SGHTA, CDR2 FQGTGA, per germline. The V and J ends lost 8 bases and 5 bases respectively, with 13 bases between them. The CDR3 loop is CASSFGVNNEQFF. CDR3 DNA sequence: TGTGCCAGCTCCTTTGGGGTAAACAATGAGCAGTTCTTC.

This chain uses TRBV7-2 with TRBJ1-2, with D hard to call. Germline loops: CDR1 SGHTA, CDR2 FQGNSA. The CDR3 length is 13 residues. V lost 5 bases, J lost 4 bases, and 11 bases lay in between. The CDR3 is CASSLPEIYGYTF. As DNA, the CDR3 is TGTGCCAGCAGCCTACCGGAAATCTATGGCTACACCTTC.

The genes are TRBV28 and TRBJ2-1, with 11 nucleotides matching TRBD2. The CDR3 consists of 15 residues. CDR1 MDHEN and CDR2 SYDVKM come from the germline V gene. Losses at the gene ends were 3 bases for V and 8 bases for J; bases not matched to a gene: 6. The CDR3 loop reads CASSFLAGGLDEQFF. CDR3 bases: TGTGCCAGCAGTTTTTTAGCGGGAGGGCTGGATGAGCAGTTCTTC.

The rearrangement uses TRBV20-1 and TRBJ2-1, with D perhaps matching TRBD2 (5 bases). This CDR3 has 14 residues. V was trimmed by 1 base and J by 3 bases, leaving 10 bases between them. In germline, CDR1 is DFQATT, CDR2 SNEGSKA (reference sequence). The CDR3 here is CSARVLVIYNEQFF. As DNA, the CDR3 is TGCAGTGCTAGAGTACTAGTGATCTACAATGAGCAGTTCTTC.

The V call is TRBV7-3, the J call TRBJ2-6; 8 bases line up with TRBD1. The trim removed 7 bases at V and 0 bases at J, leaving 8 bases unmatched. CDR1 is SGHTA and CDR2 is FQGTGA in the germline V gene. The CDR3 extends over 17 amino acids. The CDR3 protein is CASTGGQGRSGANVLTF. CDR3 DNA: TGTGCCAGCACCGGAGGACAGGGACGCTCTGGGGCCAACGTCCTGACTTTC.

The chain is built from TRBV7-3 and TRBJ1-1; D call uncertain. Germline lookup yields CDR1 SGHTA and CDR2 FQGTGA. The CDR3 sequence is 15 residues long. With 8 bases removed from V and 0 bases from J, the gap between germline ends came to 16 bases. The CDR3: CASSLHRMMNTEAFF. CDR3 in DNA: TGTGCCAGCTCGCTTCATCGGATGATGAACACTGAAGCTTTCTTT.